The sequence of this T cell receptor beta chain was determined in a study of human T cells and chemical hapten exposure. In the study overall: Weekly scalp doses of diphenylcyclopropenone were given to patients during the roughly 25-week study. TCR yield per sample varied, mainly due to pooled library volumes.

The table lists this clonotype with many counts. A single record per CDR3 protein comes from TCRdb applying MiXCR to the RACE reads. The data contain approximately 100,000 distinct CDR3 sequences, approximately 12% of them singletons. The time point is: pre-sensitization, week 0. The treatment is: therapeutic diphenylcyclopropenone sensitization with weekly scalp DPC. This clonotype was sampled from a woman between 45 and 65 years old with alopecia areata. Some clones in this sample may be carry-over from other donors' samples. Sequencing used whole blood, obtained in connection with sensitization to the hapten diphenylcyclopropenone (DPC).

The CDR3 DNA reads TGTGCCAGCAGTTACGGGGGGGCGAACACTGAAGCTTTCTTT. Amino acids: CASSYGGANTEAFF. The chain couples TRBV6-6 to TRBJ1-1; D perhaps matches TRBD1 (6 bases). CDR1 is MNHNY and CDR2 is SVGAGI in the germline V gene (reference sequence). Between the trimmed V and J ends, which lost 2 bases and 1 base, there was a span of 8 bases. This CDR3 has 14 amino acids.